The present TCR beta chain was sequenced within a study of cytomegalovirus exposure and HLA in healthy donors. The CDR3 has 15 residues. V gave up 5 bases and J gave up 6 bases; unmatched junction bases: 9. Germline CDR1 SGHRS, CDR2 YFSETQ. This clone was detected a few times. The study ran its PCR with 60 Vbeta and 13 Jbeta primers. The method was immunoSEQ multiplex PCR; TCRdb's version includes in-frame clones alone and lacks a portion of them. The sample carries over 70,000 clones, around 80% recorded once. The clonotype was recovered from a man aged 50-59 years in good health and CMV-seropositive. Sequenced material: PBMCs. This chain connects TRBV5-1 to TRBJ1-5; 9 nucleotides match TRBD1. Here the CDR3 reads CASSLGTGLAQPQHF. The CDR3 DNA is TGCGCCAGCAGTTTAGGGACAGGGCTGGCTCAGCCCCAGCATTTT.